This TCR beta chain is drawn from a study of shared clonotypes between healthy human individuals. Germline lookup yields CDR1 KGHSH and CDR2 LQKENI. The CDR3 totals 10 residues. V lost 3 bases, J lost 12 bases, and 9 bases lay in between. Data came from immunoSEQ multiplex PCR; TCRdb stores just in-frame clones and leaves some out. The repertoire includes under 650,000 clones, less than 96% of them detected once, and under 0.06% sits in the top ten. The sequencing input was naive CD4+ T cells sorted from blood. The subset denotes: CD45RA+ positively selected. The source of this sequence is a woman aged 25-40 years in good health. The rearrangement joins TRBV18 to TRBJ2-7; no firm D call. The CDR3, as DNA: TGTGCCAGCTCACCCCTCTCGAGGTACTTC. The encoded protein is CASSPLSRYF.